Presented here are 18 T cell receptor beta chains from one specimen sequenced in a study of T cell repertoires in cytomegalovirus infection. One entry per CDR3 protein results from TCRdb running MiXCR on the reads. The sample lists roughly 230,000 distinct CDR3 sequences, under 25% occurring once. The source material was CD8+ T cells from PBMCs. The receptors stem from a human donor in good health (CMV status not recorded). Some clones in this sample may be carry-over from other donors' samples.

J is TRBJ1-5 and V is TRBV28; no definite D call. The CDR3 is 14 amino acids. Germline V gene sequence: CDR1 MDHEN, CDR2 SYDVKM. V was shortened by 6 bases and J by 0 bases, with 9 bases between the two germline ends. As DNA, the CDR3 is TGTGCCAGCAGGCAAGTTTATAGCAATCAGCCCCAGCATTTT. Its protein is CASRQVYSNQPQHF. The full variable domain, rest sourced from reference TRBV28 and TRBJ1-5, is DVKVTQSSRYLVKRTGEKVFLECVQDMDHENMFWYRQDPGLGLRLIYFSYDVKMKEKGDIPEGYSVSREKKERFSLILESASTNQTSMYLCASRQVYSNQPQHFGDGTRLSIL.

This clonotype came up many times. The V gene is TRBV7-6, the J gene TRBJ2-1; D call uncertain. Germline V gene data show CDR1 as SGHVS and CDR2 as FNYEAQ. V shed 3 bases and J shed 8 bases, with 8 bases lying between them. The CDR3 spans 12 residues. The CDR3 DNA sequence: TGTGCCAGCAGCTTTCGGACGCATGAGCAGTTCTTC. Amino acid sequence: CASSFRTHEQFF.

This clonotype was detected ten times or more. The chain has TRBV7-8 and TRBJ2-1; D remains ambiguous. Per the germline V gene, CDR1 is SGHVS and CDR2 is FQNEAQ. V was clipped by 4 bases and J by 0 bases, with 10 bases between them. The CDR3 spans 15 residues. This CDR3 is CASSSAPSSYNEQFF. The DNA for the CDR3 is TGTGCCAGCAGCTCCGCACCGAGCTCCTACAATGAGCAGTTCTTC.

In this sample, this clonotype turned up many times. V usage is TRBV7-9 and J usage is TRBJ2-2; D is unresolved. The CDR3 covers 15 residues. Germline CDR1 reads SEHNR; CDR2 reads FQNEAQ (reference sequence). Trimming stripped 2 bases from V and 1 base from J, with 8 bases between. The CDR3 DNA reads as TGTGCCAGCAGCTTATCCCCAGTGAACACCGGGGAGCTGTTTTTT. Translating gives CASSLSPVNTGELFF.

This clonotype occurred a few times. The rearrangement uses TRBV6-5 and TRBJ1-1; TRBD1 is a possible D gene (5 bases). The CDR3 consists of 15 residues. The V gene's germline CDR1 is MNHEY and CDR2 SVGAGI. Trimming took off 2 bases at V and 1 base at J, with 11 bases between the two ends. This chain's CDR3 is CASSYEGGANTEAFF. Written as DNA, the CDR3 is TGTGCCAGCAGTTACGAGGGTGGGGCGAACACTGAAGCTTTCTTT.

This clonotype showed up just a few times. J is TRBJ2-7 and V is TRBV19; tentatively, D is TRBD1 or TRBD2 (5 bases each). Germline V gene sequence: CDR1 LNHDA, CDR2 SQIVND (reference sequence). This CDR3 comprises 14 residues. Trimming removed 5 bases from V and 5 bases from J, with 16 bases in between. The CDR3 DNA is TGTGCCAGTAGTCCGGGACGATGGGGAGACGAGCAGTACTTC. Its protein is CASSPGRWGDEQYF.

This clonotype was detected a few times. V gene TRBV12-3 or TRBV12-4 combines with J gene TRBJ2-5; tentatively, D is TRBD1 (5 bases). The CDR3 loop spans 13 amino acids. Trimming left V 5 bases short and J 2 bases short, with 9 bases between. The chain's CDR3 is CASSKRQQETQYF. In DNA, the CDR3 is TGTGCCAGCAGTAAACGACAGCAAGAGACCCAGTACTTC.

This clonotype showed up many times. This sequence joins TRBV7-9 and TRBJ1-6; D gene uncertain. Germline V CDR1 and CDR2: SEHNR, FQNEAQ (reference sequence). The CDR3 contains 12 residues. V was pared by 3 bases and J by 9 bases, with 6 bases between. In DNA form, the CDR3 reads TGTGCCAGCAGCTTGGCAATTTCACCCCTCCACTTT. Its protein is CASSLAISPLHF.

Sample share makes this clonotype medium-sized (0.01 to 0.1%). V and J are TRBV7-2 and TRBJ2-3; D unclear. CDR1 SGHTA and CDR2 FQGNSA come from the germline V gene. This CDR3 contains 13 residues. V was pared by 2 bases and J by 2 bases, with 5 bases between. CDR3 sequence: CASSLFVTDTQYF. The CDR3 bases are TGTGCCAGCAGCTTATTCGTCACAGATACGCAGTATTTT.

This clonotype turned up a few times. Here the CDR3 DNA reads TGTGCCAGCAGTTACGCAGCGTTGAACACCGGGGAGCTGTTTTTT. This sequence encodes CASSYAALNTGELFF. V gene TRBV6-5 combines with J gene TRBJ2-2, with unresolved D. V lost 2 bases to trimming and J lost 1 base, with 8 bases between them. The CDR3 loop spans 15 amino acids. Germline-derived CDR1 and CDR2 are MNHEY and SVGAGI.

The chain combines TRBV7-2 with TRBJ2-3; 11 positions agree with TRBD2. The CDR3 totals 15 residues. Per the germline V gene, CDR1 is SGHTA and CDR2 is FQGNSA. V was pared by 4 bases and J by 6 bases, with 6 bases of the junction left unmatched. The CDR3 bases are TGTGCCAGCAGCTCGAGCCGACTAGCGGGGGATACGCAGTATTTT. Protein sequence: CASSSSRLAGDTQYF.

This clonotype has just one count. The rearrangement joins TRBV2 to TRBJ2-7; possibly TRBD1 for D (5 bases). Germline CDR1 and CDR2: SNHLY and FYNNEI. The CDR3 contains 17 residues. V lost 7 bases to trimming and J lost 5 bases, with 27 bases between them. The CDR3 DNA reads TGTGCCAGCAAAAAGGTCAGGGTGGTCGTCCGATCCGACGAGCAGTACTTC. Translation: CASKKVRVVVRSDEQYF.

The chain carries TRBV28 and TRBJ2-7; no definite D call. The V and J ends lost 1 base and 3 bases respectively, with 10 bases between them. The CDR3 loop spans 14 amino acids. CDR1 MDHEN and CDR2 SYDVKM come from the germline V gene. The CDR3 DNA sequence: TGTGCCAGCAGTTTATTCCGCAGGAACTACGAGCAGTACTTC. This codes for CASSLFRRNYEQYF.

A few counts support this clonotype. This chain joins TRBV28 and TRBJ1-1; TRBD1 might be the D (6 bases). The V gene's germline CDR1 is MDHEN and CDR2 SYDVKM. This CDR3 is 13 amino acids long. Trimming left V 5 bases short and J 2 bases short, with 9 bases between. The CDR3 here is CASSDRFNTEAFF. The CDR3 nucleotides read TGTGCCAGCAGTGACAGGTTCAACACTGAAGCTTTCTTT.

V and J are TRBV12-5 and TRBJ2-3; D is unclear. V was clipped by 2 bases and J by 2 bases, with 8 bases between them. Germline CDR1 reads LGHNT; CDR2 reads FRNRAP. The CDR3 is made up of 14 amino acids. CDR3 in amino acids: CASGLLTYTDTQYF. CDR3 nucleotides: TGTGCTAGTGGTTTGCTGACTTACACAGATACGCAGTATTTT.

This clonotype appeared a few times. The chain carries TRBV7-9 and TRBJ2-7; D is unclear. Trimming took off 4 bases at V and 6 bases at J, with 13 bases between the two ends. The CDR3 spans 13 residues. Germline V gene lookup returns CDR1 SEHNR and CDR2 FQNEAQ (reference sequence). CDR3 residues: CASSSRGVLEQYF. The CDR3 nucleotides are TGTGCCAGCAGCTCCCGAGGAGTCCTCGAGCAGTACTTC. Based on the CDR3 plus reference TRBV7-9 and TRBJ2-7, the full variable domain is DTGVSQNPRHKITKRGQNVTFRCDPISEHNRLYWYRQTLGQGPEFLTYFQNEAQLEKSRLLSDRFSAERPKGSFSTLEIQRTEQGDSAMYLCASSSRGVLEQYFGPGTRLTVT.

J is TRBJ1-1 and V is TRBV28, with D possibly matching TRBD1 (6 bases). The CDR3 contains 14 residues. V was clipped by 5 bases and J by 4 bases, with 14 bases between them. Germline CDR1 MDHEN, CDR2 SYDVKM. The CDR3 spells CASSPGLGATEAFF. In DNA form, the CDR3 reads TGTGCCAGCAGTCCAGGACTGGGGGCCACTGAAGCTTTCTTT.

This clonotype was found a few times. The genes are TRBV19 and TRBJ1-2, with D possibly being TRBD1 (5 bases). Trimming took off 5 bases at V and 8 bases at J, with 12 bases between the two ends. This CDR3 spans 12 amino acids. CDR1 and CDR2 from the germline V gene are LNHDA and SQIVND (reference sequence). The chain's CDR3 is CASSPPGPGYTF. DNA for the CDR3: TGTGCCAGTAGTCCTCCGGGGCCGGGCTACACCTTC.